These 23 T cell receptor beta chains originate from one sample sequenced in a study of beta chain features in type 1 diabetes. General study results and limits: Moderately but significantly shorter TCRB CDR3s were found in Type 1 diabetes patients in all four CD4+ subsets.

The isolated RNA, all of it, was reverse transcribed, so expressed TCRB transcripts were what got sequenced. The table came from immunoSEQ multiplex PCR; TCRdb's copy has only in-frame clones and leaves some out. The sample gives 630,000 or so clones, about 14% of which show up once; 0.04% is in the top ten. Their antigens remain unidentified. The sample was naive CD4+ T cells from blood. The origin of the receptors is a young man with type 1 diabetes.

CDR3: CASSTRRAGGREQYF. In DNA form, the CDR3 reads TGTGCCAGCAGCACCCGACGAGCGGGGGGGCGTGAGCAGTACTTC. V and J are TRBV7-9 and TRBJ2-7; 10 bases align to TRBD2. V lost 5 bases and J lost 7; bases outside the gene matches: 11. In germline, CDR1 is SEHNR, CDR2 FQNEAQ (reference sequence). CDR3 length: 15 residues. Drawing the rest from reference TRBV7-9 and TRBJ2-7, the complete variable domain is DTGVSQNPRHKITKRGQNVTFRCDPISEHNRLYWYRQTLGQGPEFLTYFQNEAQLEKSRLLSDRFSAERPKGSFSTLEIQRTEQGDSAMYLCASSTRRAGGREQYFGPGTRLTVT.

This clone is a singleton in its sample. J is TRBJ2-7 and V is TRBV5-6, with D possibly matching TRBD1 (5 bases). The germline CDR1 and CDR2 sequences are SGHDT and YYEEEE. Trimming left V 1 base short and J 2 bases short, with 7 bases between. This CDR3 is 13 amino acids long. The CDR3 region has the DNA TGTGCCAGCAGCTTGCCAGGGACCTACGAGCAGTACTTC. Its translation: CASSLPGTYEQYF.

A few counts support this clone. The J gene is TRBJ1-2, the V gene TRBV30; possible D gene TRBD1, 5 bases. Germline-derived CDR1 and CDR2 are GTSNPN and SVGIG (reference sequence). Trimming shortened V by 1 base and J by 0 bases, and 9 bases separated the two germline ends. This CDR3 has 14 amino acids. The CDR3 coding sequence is TGTGCCTGGAGTGGGACACCATCTAACTATGGCTACACCTTC. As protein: CAWSGTPSNYGYTF. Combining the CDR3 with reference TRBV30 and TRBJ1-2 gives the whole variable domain SQTIHQWPATLVQPVGSPLSLECTVEGTSNPNLYWYRQAAGRGLQLLFYSVGIGQISSEVPQNLSASRPQDRQFILSSKKLLLSDSGFYLCAWSGTPSNYGYTFGSGTRLTVV.

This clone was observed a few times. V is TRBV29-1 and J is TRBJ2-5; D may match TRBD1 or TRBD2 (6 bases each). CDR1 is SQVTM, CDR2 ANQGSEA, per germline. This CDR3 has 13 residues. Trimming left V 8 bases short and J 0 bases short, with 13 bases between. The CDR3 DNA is TGCAGCAGAGGGGGAGGCTACCAAGAGACCCAGTACTTC. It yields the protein CSRGGGYQETQYF.

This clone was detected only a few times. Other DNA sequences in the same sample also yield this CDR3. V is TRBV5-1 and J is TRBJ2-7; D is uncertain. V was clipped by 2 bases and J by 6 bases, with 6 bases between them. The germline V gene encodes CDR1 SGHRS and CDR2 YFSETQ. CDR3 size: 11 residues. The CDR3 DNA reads TGCGCCAGCAGCTTCCGCTCCGAGCAGTACTTC. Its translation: CASSFRSEQYF.

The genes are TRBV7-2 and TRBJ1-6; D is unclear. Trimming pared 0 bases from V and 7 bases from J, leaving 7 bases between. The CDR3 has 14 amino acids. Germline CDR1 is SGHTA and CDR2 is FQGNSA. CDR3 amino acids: CASSLAGSNSPLHF. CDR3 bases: TGTGCCAGCAGCTTAGCCGGGTCCAATTCACCCCTCCACTTT.

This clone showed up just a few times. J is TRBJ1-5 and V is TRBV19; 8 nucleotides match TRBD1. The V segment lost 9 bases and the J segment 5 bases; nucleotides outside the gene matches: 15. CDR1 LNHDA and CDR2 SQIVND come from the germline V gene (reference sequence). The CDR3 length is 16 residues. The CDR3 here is CASHGLRDRRYQPQHF. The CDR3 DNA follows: TGTGCCAGCCACGGACTCCGGGACAGGAGATATCAGCCCCAGCATTTT.

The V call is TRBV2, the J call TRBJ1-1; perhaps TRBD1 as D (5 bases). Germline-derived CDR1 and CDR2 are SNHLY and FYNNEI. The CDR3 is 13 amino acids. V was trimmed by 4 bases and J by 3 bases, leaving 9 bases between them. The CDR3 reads CASSVGRDTEAFF. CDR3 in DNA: TGTGCCAGCAGTGTAGGCAGGGACACTGAAGCTTTCTTT.

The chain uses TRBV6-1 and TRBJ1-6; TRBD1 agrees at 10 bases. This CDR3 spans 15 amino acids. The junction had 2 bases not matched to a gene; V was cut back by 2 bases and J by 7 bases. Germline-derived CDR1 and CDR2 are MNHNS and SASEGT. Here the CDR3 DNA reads TGTGCCAGCAGTGAACTGGACAGGGGGAATTCACCCCTCCACTTT. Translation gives CASSELDRGNSPLHF.

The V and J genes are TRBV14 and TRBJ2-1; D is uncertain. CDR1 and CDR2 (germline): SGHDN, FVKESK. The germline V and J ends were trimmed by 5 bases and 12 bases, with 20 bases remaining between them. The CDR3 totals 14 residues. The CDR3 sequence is CASSITGPYNRQFF. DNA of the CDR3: TGTGCCAGCAGCATTACCGGGCCTTACAATCGGCAGTTCTTC.

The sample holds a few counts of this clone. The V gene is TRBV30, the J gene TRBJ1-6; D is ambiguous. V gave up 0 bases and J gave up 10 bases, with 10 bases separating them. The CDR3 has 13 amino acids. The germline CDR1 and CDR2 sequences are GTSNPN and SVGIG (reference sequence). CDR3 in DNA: TGTGCCTGGAGTGTAACTGAGGGATCACCCCTCCACTTT. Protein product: CAWSVTEGSPLHF.

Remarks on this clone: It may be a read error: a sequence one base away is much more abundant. The CDR3 sequence: CASSFSDTQYF. CDR3 coding DNA: TGTGCCAGCAGCTTCTCAGATACGCAGTATTTT. The chain is built from TRBV13 and TRBJ2-3; D is unclear. This CDR3 comprises 11 residues. V lost 3 bases and J lost 4, with 2 bases in between. From germline, CDR1 is PRHDT and CDR2 FYEKMQ (reference sequence).

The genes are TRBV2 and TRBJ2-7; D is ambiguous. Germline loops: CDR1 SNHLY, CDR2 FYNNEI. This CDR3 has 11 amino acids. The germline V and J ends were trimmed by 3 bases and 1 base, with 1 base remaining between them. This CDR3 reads CASSDSYEQYF. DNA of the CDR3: TGTGCCAGCAGTGATTCCTACGAGCAGTACTTC.

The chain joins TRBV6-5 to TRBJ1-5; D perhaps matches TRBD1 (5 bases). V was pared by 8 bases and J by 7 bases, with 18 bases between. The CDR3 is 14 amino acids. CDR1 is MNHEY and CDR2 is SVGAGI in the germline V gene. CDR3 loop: CASLPGAAPQPQHF. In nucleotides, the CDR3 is TGTGCCAGCCTCCCCGGGGCAGCACCACAGCCCCAGCATTTT.

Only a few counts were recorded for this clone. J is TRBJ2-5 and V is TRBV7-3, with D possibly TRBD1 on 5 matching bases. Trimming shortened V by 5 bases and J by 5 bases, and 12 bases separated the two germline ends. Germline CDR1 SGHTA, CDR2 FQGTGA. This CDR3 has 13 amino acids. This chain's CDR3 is CASSGAPWETQYF. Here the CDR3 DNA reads TGTGCCAGCAGCGGGGCTCCATGGGAGACCCAGTACTTC.

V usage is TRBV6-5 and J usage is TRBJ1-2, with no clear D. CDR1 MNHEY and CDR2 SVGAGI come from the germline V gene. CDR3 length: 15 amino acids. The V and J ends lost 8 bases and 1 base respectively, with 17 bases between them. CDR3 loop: CASRVGGRFNYGYTF. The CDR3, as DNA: TGTGCCAGCCGCGTGGGTGGGCGCTTTAACTATGGCTACACCTTC.

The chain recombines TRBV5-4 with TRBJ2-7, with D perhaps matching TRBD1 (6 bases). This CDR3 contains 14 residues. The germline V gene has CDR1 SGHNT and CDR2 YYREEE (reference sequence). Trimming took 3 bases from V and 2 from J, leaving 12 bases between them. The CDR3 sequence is CASSSAGTTYEQYF. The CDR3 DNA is TGTGCCAGCAGCTCGGCCGGGACAACCTACGAGCAGTACTTC.

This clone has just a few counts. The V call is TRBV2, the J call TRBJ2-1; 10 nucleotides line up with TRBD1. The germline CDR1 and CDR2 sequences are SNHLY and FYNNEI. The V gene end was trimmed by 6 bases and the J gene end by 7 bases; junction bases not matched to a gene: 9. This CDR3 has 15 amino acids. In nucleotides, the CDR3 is TGTGCCAGCAGCCAGGACAGGGGGGCCCCGAATGAGCAGTTCTTC. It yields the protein CASSQDRGAPNEQFF.

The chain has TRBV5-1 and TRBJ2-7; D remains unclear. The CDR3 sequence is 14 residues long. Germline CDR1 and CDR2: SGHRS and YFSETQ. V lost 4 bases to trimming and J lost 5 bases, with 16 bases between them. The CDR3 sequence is CASSRTEYVDEQYF. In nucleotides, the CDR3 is TGCGCCAGCAGCCGTACCGAATATGTCGACGAGCAGTACTTC. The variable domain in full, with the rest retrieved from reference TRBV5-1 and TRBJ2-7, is KAGVTQTPRYLIKTRGQQVTLSCSPISGHRSVSWYQQTPGQGLQFLFEYFSETQRNKGNFPGRFSGRQFSNSRSEMNVSTLELGDSALYLCASSRTEYVDEQYFGPGTRLTVT.

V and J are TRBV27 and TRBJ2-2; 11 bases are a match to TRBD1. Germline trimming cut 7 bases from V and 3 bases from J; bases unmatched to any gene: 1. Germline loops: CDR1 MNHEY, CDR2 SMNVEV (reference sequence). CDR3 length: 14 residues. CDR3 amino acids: CASKGQGDTGELFF. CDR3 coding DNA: TGTGCCAGCAAGGGACAGGGGGACACCGGGGAGCTGTTTTTT.

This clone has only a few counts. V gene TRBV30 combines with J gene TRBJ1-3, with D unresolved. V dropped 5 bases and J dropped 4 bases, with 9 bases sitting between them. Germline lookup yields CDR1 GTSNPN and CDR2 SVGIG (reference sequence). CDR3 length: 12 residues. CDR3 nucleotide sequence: TGTGCCTGGGACGCTTGGGGAAACACCATATATTTT. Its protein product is CAWDAWGNTIYF.

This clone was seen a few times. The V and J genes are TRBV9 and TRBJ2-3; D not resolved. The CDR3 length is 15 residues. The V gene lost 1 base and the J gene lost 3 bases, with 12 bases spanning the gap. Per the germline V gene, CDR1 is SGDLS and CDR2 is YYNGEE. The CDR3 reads CASSVPGTVTDTQYF. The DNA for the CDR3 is TGTGCCAGCAGCGTACCGGGCACGGTAACAGATACGCAGTATTTT. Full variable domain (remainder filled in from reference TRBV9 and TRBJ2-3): DSGVTQTPKHLITATGQRVTLRCSPRSGDLSVYWYQQSLDQGLQFLIQYYNGEERAKGNILERFSAQQFPDLHSELNLSSLELGDSALYFCASSVPGTVTDTQYFGPGTRLTVL.

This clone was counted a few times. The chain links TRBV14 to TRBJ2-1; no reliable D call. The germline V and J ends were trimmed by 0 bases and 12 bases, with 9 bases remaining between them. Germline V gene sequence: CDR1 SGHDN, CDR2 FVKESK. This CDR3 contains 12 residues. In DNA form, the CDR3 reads TGTGCCAGCAGCCAAGATCGTTACCGGCAGTTCTTC. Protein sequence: CASSQDRYRQFF.